A selection of T cell receptor beta chains follows, all from one sample in a study of CD8 T cells in ankylosing spondylitis. MiXCR was run by TCRdb on the 5' RACE reads, yielding one entry per CDR3 protein. The sample records 290,000 or so distinct CDR3 sequences, around 21% being singletons. Sequenced: blood, either unsorted or a sorted T cell fraction (not recorded which). All receptors come from a female donor with ankylosing spondylitis or in good health (not recorded which). Each CDR3 is given with its conserved first and last residue. The D gene is left open where the match is weak. Rows give clone size only sometimes, using once, few, many, or a class for an expanded clone.

CATSREKVTEAFF TGTGCCACCAGCAGAGAAAAGGTGACTGAAGCTTTCTTT TRBV15 . TRBJ1-1 .
CASSYGGRVNEQFF TGTGCCAGCAGTTATGGCGGGAGGGTAAATGAGCAGTTCTTC TRBV6-5 . TRBJ2-1 TRBD2
CSARTGGIAKNIQYF TGCAGCGCCCGGACAGGGGGCATAGCCAAAAACATTCAGTACTTC TRBV29-1 few TRBJ2-4 TRBD1
CASRRTGSYNEQFF TGTGCCAGCAGACGGACAGGCTCCTACAATGAGCAGTTCTTC TRBV27 . TRBJ2-1 TRBD1
CSVAGTGAETQYF TGCAGTGTTGCCGGGACAGGAGCAGAGACCCAGTACTTC TRBV20-1 few TRBJ2-5 TRBD1
CSAETAGQRDQPQHF TGCAGTGCCGAGACCGCCGGACAGAGGGATCAGCCCCAGCATTTT TRBV20-1 few TRBJ1-5 .
CASSYGRGEAFF TGTGCCAGCAGCTATGGACGGGGTGAAGCTTTCTTT TRBV7-2 many TRBJ1-1 .
CASSKRGSSYNEQFF TGTGCCAGCAGCAAGCGGGGAAGCTCCTACAATGAGCAGTTCTTC TRBV6-2/TRBV6-3 few TRBJ2-1 TRBD2
CASSRLAGIKYQETQYF TGTGCCAGCAGCAGACTGGCCGGGATTAAGTACCAAGAGACCCAGTACTTC TRBV3-1 . TRBJ2-5 .
CASSQEGRWGYGYTF TGCGCCAGCAGCCAAGAGGGGAGGTGGGGATATGGCTACACCTTC TRBV4-3 few TRBJ1-2 .
CSARGSTQRIKETQYF TGCAGTGCTAGAGGCTCAACCCAGCGGATAAAAGAGACCCAGTACTTC TRBV20-1 few TRBJ2-5 .
CSAPIGPVNSPLHF TGCAGTGCTCCGATCGGCCCAGTTAATTCACCCCTCCACTTT TRBV20-1 . TRBJ1-6 .
CASSSLAGASYNEQFF TGTGCCAGCAGCTCACTAGCGGGGGCCTCCTACAATGAGCAGTTCTTC TRBV12-3/TRBV12-4 . TRBJ2-1 TRBD2
CASSFSGEETQYF TGCGCCAGCAGCTTTTCGGGAGAGGAGACCCAGTACTTC TRBV5-1 many TRBJ2-5 .
CASSFDRGEQYF TGTGCCAGCAGTTTTGACAGAGGCGAGCAGTACTTC TRBV6-2/TRBV6-3 . TRBJ2-7 .
CAWNLGGSEAFF TGTGCCTGGAATCTAGGGGGTAGCGAAGCTTTCTTT TRBV30 few TRBJ1-1 .
CATEGRWIRGEKLFF TGTGCCACAGAAGGACGTTGGATCCGAGGTGAAAAACTGTTTTTT TRBV6-1 . TRBJ1-4 .
CAASGTVSYEQYF TGTGCCGCCTCCGGGACAGTCTCCTACGAGCAGTACTTC TRBV10-3 . TRBJ2-7 TRBD1
CASGLRQGEAFF TGTGCCAGCGGGCTGAGACAGGGAGAAGCTTTCTTT TRBV6-1 . TRBJ1-1 TRBD1
CASSFDRGNQPQHF TGTGCCAGCAGTTTTGACAGGGGTAATCAGCCCCAGCATTTT TRBV27 few TRBJ1-5 TRBD1
CASSLDPLAPDTQYF TGCGCCAGCAGCTTGGACCCCCTGGCCCCAGATACGCAGTATTTT TRBV5-1 few TRBJ2-3 .
CATSSARFPLHF TGTGCCACCAGCAGTGCCCGCTTCCCCCTCCACTTT TRBV15 few TRBJ1-6 .
CASRTPDRNTEAFF TGTGCCAGCAGAACGCCGGACAGGAACACTGAAGCTTTCTTT TRBV12-3/TRBV12-4 . TRBJ1-1 .
CASSYRGGTNEKLFF TGTGCCAGCAGTTACAGGGGAGGGACTAATGAAAAACTGTTTTTT TRBV12-3/TRBV12-4 many TRBJ1-4 TRBD1
CASSYTAWDRYSNQPQHF TGTGCCAGCAGTTACACGGCTTGGGACAGGTATAGCAATCAGCCCCAGCATTTT TRBV6-2/TRBV6-3 many TRBJ1-5 TRBD1
CASREREYPYNEQFF TGTGCCAGCAGGGAGCGGGAGTACCCTTACAATGAGCAGTTCTTC TRBV2 . TRBJ2-1 TRBD2
CASSTDLHQPQHF TGTGCCAGCAGTACAGACCTCCATCAGCCCCAGCATTTT TRBV6-2/TRBV6-3 once TRBJ1-5 .